A single sample is the source of the 11 T cell receptor beta chains below, sequenced in a study of T cells in Graves' hyperthyroidism and ophthalmopathy. It was RNA transcripts that yielded the amplified TCR beta CDR3 regions. The HTBI primer set drove a first-round RT-PCR of the TCR CDR3. MiXCR, run by TCRdb on the multiplex PCR reads, gives a single entry per CDR3 protein. Of approximately 400,000 distinct CDR3 sequences detected, more than 12% appear once; the ten largest clones hold 25% to 30%. Sequenced sample: blood. These receptors were obtained from a man between 45 and 60 years old with Graves' ophthalmopathy.

Many counts were recorded for this clonotype. The rearrangement links TRBV30 to TRBJ1-2; tentatively, D is TRBD1 (5 bases). Trimming pared 4 bases from V and 9 bases from J, leaving 18 bases between. The germline CDR1 and CDR2 sequences are GTSNPN and SVGIG (reference sequence). The CDR3 runs 13 residues. CDR3 nucleotide sequence: TGTGCCTGGACCGGAATTTTGAGGGGCCGCTACACCTTC. Protein sequence: CAWTGILRGRYTF.

V gene TRBV6-5 combines with J gene TRBJ2-3, with TRBD1 matching over 7 bases. The V and J ends lost 2 bases and 5 bases, in that order; junction bases with no gene match: 4. Germline V lookup: CDR1 MNHEY, CDR2 SVGAGI. This CDR3 comprises 14 residues. This CDR3 is CASSYKGGQDTQYF. The CDR3, as DNA: TGTGCCAGCAGTTACAAAGGGGGCCAAGATACGCAGTATTTT.

This clonotype has at least ten counts. The V gene is TRBV7-2, the J gene TRBJ2-3; 9 bases align to TRBD1. Per the germline V gene, CDR1 is SGHTA and CDR2 is FQGNSA. The CDR3 length is 13 residues. The V and J ends lost 5 bases and 4 bases, in that order; junction bases with no gene match: 1. The CDR3 is CASSTGGPDTQYF. In DNA, the CDR3 is TGTGCCAGCAGCACAGGGGGCCCAGATACGCAGTATTTT.

This sequence joins TRBV3-1 and TRBJ2-7; D not certain. CDR1 LGHDT and CDR2 YNNKEL come from the germline V gene (reference sequence). V was pared by 0 bases and J by 6 bases, with 9 bases between. The CDR3 is 13 amino acids. In DNA, the CDR3 is TGTGCCAGCAGCCAAGATCTTTACACCGAGCAGTACTTC. Translation gives CASSQDLYTEQYF.

This clonotype appeared a few times. Germline is not matched at one junction end, which may reflect a read error. The chain combines TRBV27 with TRBJ2-3; a possible D gene is TRBD2 (5 bases). This CDR3 comprises 17 residues. CDR1 MNHEY and CDR2 SMNVEV come from the germline V gene (reference sequence). The DNA for the CDR3 is TGTGCCGGCAGTTTATTTAGTACAGTGAGGGGCACAGATACGCAGTATTTT. Its protein product is CAGSLFSTVRGTDTQYF.

This clonotype has a count of ten or more. The CDR3 DNA is TGCGCCAGCAGCTTGGGGGGGCGGGGACAGTACTACGAGCAGTACTTC. As protein: CASSLGGRGQYYEQYF. The genes are TRBV5-1 and TRBJ2-7; TRBD1 is a possible D gene (7 bases). The germline V gene has CDR1 SGHRS and CDR2 YFSETQ. There are 16 residues in the CDR3. Trimming took off 0 bases at V and 3 bases at J, with 16 bases between the two ends.

This clonotype was recorded at least ten times. The chain couples TRBV9 to TRBJ2-5; TRBD1 aligns across 11 bases. Germline V gene data show CDR1 as SGDLS and CDR2 as YYNGEE. The CDR3 runs to 15 residues. Trimming took 4 bases from V and 4 from J; bases not matched to a gene: 6. The CDR3 coding sequence is TGTGCCAGCAGCCCGGGACAGGGGGTGGGAGAGACCCAGTACTTC. This translates into CASSPGQGVGETQYF.

A few counts support this clonotype. J is TRBJ1-5 and V is TRBV6-1, with no clear D. From germline, CDR1 is MNHNS and CDR2 SASEGT. Trimming took 7 bases from V and 6 from J, leaving 13 bases between them. The CDR3 spans 13 residues. Written as DNA, the CDR3 is TGTGCCAGCATCTACAGATTTCGTCAGCCCCAGCATTTT. It translates to CASIYRFRQPQHF.

This clonotype was counted a few times. A clone one base away is much larger, so this may be a read error. The chain employs TRBV2 and TRBJ2-4, with 14 bases identical to TRBD2. V was clipped by 8 bases and J by 8 bases; unmatched bases: 8. This CDR3 is 15 amino acids long. Germline assignment: CDR1 SNHLY and CDR2 FYNNEI. The CDR3 nucleotides read TGTGCCAGCGGAGCGGGACTAGCGGGAGTGGACATTCAGTACTTC. The encoded protein is CASGAGLAGVDIQYF.

Comment on this clonotype: Possible read error: a much larger clone is one base away. The V call is TRBV18, the J call TRBJ2-1; TRBD2 is a possible D gene (5 bases). CDR3 length: 12 amino acids. CDR1 and CDR2 from the germline V gene are KGHSH and LQKENI. The CDR3 bases are TGTACCAGCTCCCGTGACTACGGCGAGCAGTTCTTC. The encoded protein is CTSSRDYGEQFF. Full variable domain (missing parts from reference TRBV18 and TRBJ2-1): NAGVMQNPRHLVRRRGQEARLRCSPMKGHSHVYWYRQLPEEGLKFMVYLQKENIIDESGMPKERFSAEFPKEGPSILRIQQVVRGDSAAYFCTSSRDYGEQFFGPGTRLTVL.

This clonotype came up many times. CDR3 coding DNA: TGTGCCAGCAGCTTAGTAGGTGGGGGACTATCTTACGAGCAGTACTTC. As protein: CASSLVGGGLSYEQYF. The chain combines TRBV11-2 with TRBJ2-7; 7 nucleotides match TRBD2. CDR1 is SGHAT, CDR2 FQNNGV, per germline. V gave up 1 base and J gave up 4 bases; unmatched junction bases: 10. The CDR3 consists of 16 residues.